The sequence of this TCR beta chain was determined in a study of early T cells in non-severe SARS-CoV-2 infection. The overall study: With bulk RNA from unsorted whole blood as input, sequencing yielded unpaired chains.

Turning to this clonotype: Its antigen is as yet unknown.

Study-wide findings and caveats: Lookups in VDJdb leaned toward anti-spike CD8 responses and missed private and CD4 specificities.

Attachment of unique molecular identifiers to individual cDNA molecules was performed. TCRdb re-called the 5' RACE reads through MiXCR, storing one row per CDR3 protein. Of 55,000 to 65,000 distinct CDR3 sequences in the sample, more than 8.5% were seen once. Germline loops: CDR1 SEHNR, CDR2 FQNEAQ (reference sequence). V was pared by 2 bases and J by 4 bases, with 9 bases between. This CDR3 comprises 15 residues. This sequence joins TRBV7-9 and TRBJ1-6; D is undetermined. The material sequenced was whole blood. This receptor was obtained from an adult who was a healthcare worker with PCR-confirmed SARS-CoV-2 infection or an uninfected control (not recorded which). The CDR3 protein is CASSLFGPYNSPLHF. CDR3 nucleotide sequence: TGTGCCAGCAGCTTATTTGGGCCTTATAATTCACCCCTCCACTTT.